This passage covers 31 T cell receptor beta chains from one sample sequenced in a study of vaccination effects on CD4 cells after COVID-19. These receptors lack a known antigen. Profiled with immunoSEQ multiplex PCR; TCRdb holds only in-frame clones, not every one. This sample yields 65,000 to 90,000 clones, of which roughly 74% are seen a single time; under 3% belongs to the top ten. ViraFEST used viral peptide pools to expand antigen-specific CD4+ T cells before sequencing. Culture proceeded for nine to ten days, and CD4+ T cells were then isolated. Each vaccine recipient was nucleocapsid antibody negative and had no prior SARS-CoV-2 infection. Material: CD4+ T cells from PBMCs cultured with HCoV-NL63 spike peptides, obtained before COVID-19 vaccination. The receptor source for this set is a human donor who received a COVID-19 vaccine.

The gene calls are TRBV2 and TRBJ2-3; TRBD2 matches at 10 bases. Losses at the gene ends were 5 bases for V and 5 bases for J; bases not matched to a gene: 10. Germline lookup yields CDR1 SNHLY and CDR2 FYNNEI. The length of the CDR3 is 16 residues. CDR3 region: CASSRGASGGLDTQYF. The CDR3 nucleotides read TGTGCCAGCAGTAGGGGGGCTAGCGGGGGACTAGATACGCAGTATTTT.

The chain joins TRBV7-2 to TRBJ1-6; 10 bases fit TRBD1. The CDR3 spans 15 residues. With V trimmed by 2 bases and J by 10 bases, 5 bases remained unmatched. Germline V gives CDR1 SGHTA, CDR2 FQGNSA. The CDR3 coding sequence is TGTGCCAGCAGCTTACTGGACAGGGGGAACTCACCCCTCCACTTT. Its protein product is CASSLLDRGNSPLHF.

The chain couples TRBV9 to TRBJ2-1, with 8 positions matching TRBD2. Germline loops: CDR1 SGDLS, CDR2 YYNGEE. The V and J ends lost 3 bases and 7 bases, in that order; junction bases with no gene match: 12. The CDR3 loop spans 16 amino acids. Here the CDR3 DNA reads TGTGCCAGCAGCGCACCCGTCGGGGGGGCGTCGAATGAGCAGTTCTTC. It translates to CASSAPVGGASNEQFF.

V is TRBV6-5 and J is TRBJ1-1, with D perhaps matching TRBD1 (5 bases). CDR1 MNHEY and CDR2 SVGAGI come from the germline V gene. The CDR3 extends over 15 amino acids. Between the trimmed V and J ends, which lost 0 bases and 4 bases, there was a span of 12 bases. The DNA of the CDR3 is TGTGCCAGCAGTTACTCCGGGACGCTGGGCACTGAAGCTTTCTTT. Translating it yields CASSYSGTLGTEAFF.

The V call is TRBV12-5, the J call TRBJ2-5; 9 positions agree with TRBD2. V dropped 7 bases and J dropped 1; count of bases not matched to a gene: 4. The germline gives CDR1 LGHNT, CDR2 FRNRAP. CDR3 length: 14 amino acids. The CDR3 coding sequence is TGTGCTAGTGCCTTACTAGCGGGCCAAGAGACCCAGTACTTC. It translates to CASALLAGQETQYF.

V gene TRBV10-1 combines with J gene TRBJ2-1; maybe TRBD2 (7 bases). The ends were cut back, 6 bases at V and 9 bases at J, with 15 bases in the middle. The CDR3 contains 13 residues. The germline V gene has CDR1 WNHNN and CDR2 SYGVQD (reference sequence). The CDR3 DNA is TGCGCCAGCAGGAGCCAAGGGGGGGGTGAGCAGTTCTTC. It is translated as CASRSQGGGEQFF.

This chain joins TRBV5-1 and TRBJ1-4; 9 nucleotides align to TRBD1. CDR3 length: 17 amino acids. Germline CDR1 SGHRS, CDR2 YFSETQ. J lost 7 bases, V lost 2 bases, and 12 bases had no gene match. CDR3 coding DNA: TGCGCCAGCAGCTTAAACCGGCTGGGACAGGGAGGTGAAAAACTGTTTTTT. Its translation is CASSLNRLGQGGEKLFF.

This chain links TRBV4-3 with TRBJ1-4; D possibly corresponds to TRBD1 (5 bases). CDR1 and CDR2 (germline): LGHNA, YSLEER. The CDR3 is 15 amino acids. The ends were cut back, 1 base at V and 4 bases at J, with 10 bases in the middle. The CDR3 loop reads CASSQGGRFNEKLFF. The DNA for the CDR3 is TGCGCCAGCAGCCAAGGGGGCAGGTTTAATGAAAAACTGTTTTTT.

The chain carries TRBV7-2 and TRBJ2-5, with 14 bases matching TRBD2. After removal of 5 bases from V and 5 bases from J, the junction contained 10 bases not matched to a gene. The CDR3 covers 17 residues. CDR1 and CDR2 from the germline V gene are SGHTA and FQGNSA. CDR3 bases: TGTGCCAGCAGCCACGGACTAGCGGGGGGAGTCGTGGAGACCCAGTACTTC. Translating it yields CASSHGLAGGVVETQYF.

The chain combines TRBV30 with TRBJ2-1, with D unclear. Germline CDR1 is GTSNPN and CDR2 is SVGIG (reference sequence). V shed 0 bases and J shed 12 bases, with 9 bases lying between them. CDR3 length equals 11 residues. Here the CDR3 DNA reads TGTGCCTGGAGTGTGCCAAATCGGCAGTTCTTC. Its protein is CAWSVPNRQFF.

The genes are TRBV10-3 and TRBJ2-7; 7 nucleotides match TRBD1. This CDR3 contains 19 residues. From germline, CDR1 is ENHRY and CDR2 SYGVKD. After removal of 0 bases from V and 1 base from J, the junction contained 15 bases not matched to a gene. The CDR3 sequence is CAISESPVDRVDLSYEQYV. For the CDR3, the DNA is TGTGCCATCAGTGAGTCGCCCGTTGACAGGGTAGATTTATCCTACGAGCAGTACGTC.

DNA for the CDR3: TGTGCCAGCAGCTTAGATCTAGGGGATGAGCAGTTCTTC. This sequence encodes CASSLDLGDEQFF. V gene TRBV11-2 combines with J gene TRBJ2-1; D possibly corresponds to TRBD1 (5 bases). Germline CDR1 reads SGHAT; CDR2 reads FQNNGV. This CDR3 comprises 13 residues. V lost 0 bases and J lost 8, with 8 bases in between.

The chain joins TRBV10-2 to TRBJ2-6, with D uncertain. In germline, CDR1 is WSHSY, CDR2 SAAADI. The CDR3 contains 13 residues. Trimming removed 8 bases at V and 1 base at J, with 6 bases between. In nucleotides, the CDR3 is TGCGCCAGCGTTACGTCTGGGGCCAACGTCCTGACTTTC. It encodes CASVTSGANVLTF.

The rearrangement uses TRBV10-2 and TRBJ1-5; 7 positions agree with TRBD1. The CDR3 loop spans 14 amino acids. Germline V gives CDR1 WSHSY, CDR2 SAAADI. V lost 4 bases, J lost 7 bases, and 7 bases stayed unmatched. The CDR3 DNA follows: TGCGCCAGCAGTGGGAGACAGGGAGGGCAGCCCCAGCATTTT. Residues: CASSGRQGGQPQHF.

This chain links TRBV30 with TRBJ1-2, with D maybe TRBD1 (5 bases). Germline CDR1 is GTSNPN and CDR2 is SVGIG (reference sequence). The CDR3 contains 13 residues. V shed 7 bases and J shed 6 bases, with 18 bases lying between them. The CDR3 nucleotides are TGTGCCTCGAGGTTGGGGGGAGTTCATGGCTACACCTTC. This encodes CASRLGGVHGYTF.

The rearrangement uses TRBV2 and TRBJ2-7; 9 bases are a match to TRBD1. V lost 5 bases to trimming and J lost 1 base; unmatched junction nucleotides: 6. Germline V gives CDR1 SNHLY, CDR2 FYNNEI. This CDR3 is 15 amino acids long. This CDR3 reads CASSMGQGLSYEQYV. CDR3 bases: TGTGCCAGCAGTATGGGACAGGGCCTTTCCTACGAGCAGTACGTC.

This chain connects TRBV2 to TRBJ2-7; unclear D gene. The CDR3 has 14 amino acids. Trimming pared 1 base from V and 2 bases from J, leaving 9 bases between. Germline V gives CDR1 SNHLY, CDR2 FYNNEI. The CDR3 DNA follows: TGTGCCAGCAGTGAAGGGTTTCCCCCCTACGAGCAGTACGTC. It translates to CASSEGFPPYEQYV.

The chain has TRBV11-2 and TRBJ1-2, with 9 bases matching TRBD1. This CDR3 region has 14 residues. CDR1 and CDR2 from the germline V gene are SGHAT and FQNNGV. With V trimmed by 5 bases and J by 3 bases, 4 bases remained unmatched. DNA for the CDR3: TGTGCCAGCAGCAACAGGGGGCTCGACTATGGCTACACCTTC. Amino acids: CASSNRGLDYGYTF.

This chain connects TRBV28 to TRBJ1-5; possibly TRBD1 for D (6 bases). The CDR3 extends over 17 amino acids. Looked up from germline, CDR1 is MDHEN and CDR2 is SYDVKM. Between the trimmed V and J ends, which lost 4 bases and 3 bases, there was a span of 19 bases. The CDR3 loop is CASSSPLTGRLNQPQHF. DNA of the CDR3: TGTGCCAGCAGTTCCCCTCTGACAGGACGTCTCAATCAGCCCCAGCATTTT.

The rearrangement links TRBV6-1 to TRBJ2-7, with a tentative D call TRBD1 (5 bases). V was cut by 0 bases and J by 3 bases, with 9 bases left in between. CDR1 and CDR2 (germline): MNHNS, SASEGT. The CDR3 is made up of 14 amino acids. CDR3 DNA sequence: TGTGCCAGCAGTGAAGCAGGGGCATACTACGAGCAGTACGTC. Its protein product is CASSEAGAYYEQYV.

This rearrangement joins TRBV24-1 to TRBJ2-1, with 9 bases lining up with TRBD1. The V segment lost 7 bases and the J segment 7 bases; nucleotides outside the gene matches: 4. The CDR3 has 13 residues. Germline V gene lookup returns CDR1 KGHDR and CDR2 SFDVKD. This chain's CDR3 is CATRGQGTNEQFF. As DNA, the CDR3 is TGTGCCACCAGGGGACAGGGTACGAATGAGCAGTTCTTC.

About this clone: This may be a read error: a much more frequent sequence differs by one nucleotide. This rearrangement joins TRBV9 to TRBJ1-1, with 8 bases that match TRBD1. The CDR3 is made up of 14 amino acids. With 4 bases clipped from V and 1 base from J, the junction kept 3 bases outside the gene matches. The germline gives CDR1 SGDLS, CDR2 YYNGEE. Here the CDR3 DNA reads TGTGCCAGCAGCCCTGGGACAGGGAACACTGAAGCTTTCTTT. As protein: CASSPGTGNTEAFF.

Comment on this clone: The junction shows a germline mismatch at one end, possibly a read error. The CDR3: CASSLSDFSWSF. For the CDR3, the DNA is TGTGCCAGCAGTTTAAGTGACTTCTCCTGGAGTTTT. This rearrangement joins TRBV28 to TRBJ1-5; D not resolved. CDR1 and CDR2 (germline): MDHEN, SYDVKM. The CDR3 contains 12 residues.

The CDR3 nucleotides read TGTGCCAGCAGCCAAGATATGTGGGGCACTGAAGCTTTCTTT. Translation: CASSQDMWGTEAFF. The chain carries TRBV3-1 (or the pseudogene TRBV3-2) and TRBJ1-1; D unresolved. Germline values: CDR1 LGHDT, CDR2 YNNKEL (reference sequence). There are 14 residues in the CDR3. The ends were cut back, 0 bases at V and 4 bases at J, with 9 bases in the middle.

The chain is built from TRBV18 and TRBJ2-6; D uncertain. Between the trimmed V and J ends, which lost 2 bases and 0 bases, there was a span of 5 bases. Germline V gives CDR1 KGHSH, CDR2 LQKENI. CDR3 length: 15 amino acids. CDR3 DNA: TGTGCCAGCTCACCAAGCTCCTCTGGGGCCAACGTCCTGACTTTC. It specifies CASSPSSSGANVLTF. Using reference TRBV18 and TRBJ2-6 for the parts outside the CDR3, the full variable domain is NAGVMQNPRHLVRRRGQEARLRCSPMKGHSHVYWYRQLPEEGLKFMVYLQKENIIDESGMPKERFSAEFPKEGPSILRIQQVVRGDSAAYFCASSPSSSGANVLTFGAGSRLTVL.

CDR3 loop: CASSEPNREQFF. Here the CDR3 DNA reads TGCGCCAGCAGTGAGCCTAACAGGGAGCAGTTCTTC. This chain uses TRBV10-1 with TRBJ2-1, with D possibly matching TRBD1 (5 bases). The CDR3 covers 12 residues. Trimming left V 2 bases short and J 10 bases short, with 9 bases between. CDR1 and CDR2 from the germline V gene are WNHNN and SYGVQD (reference sequence).

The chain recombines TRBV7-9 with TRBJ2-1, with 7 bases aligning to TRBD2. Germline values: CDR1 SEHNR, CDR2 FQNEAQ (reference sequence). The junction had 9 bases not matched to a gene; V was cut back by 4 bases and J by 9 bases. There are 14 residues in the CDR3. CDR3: CASSSLAGVLEQFF. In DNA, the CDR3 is TGTGCCAGCAGCTCCCTCGCGGGGGTTCTTGAGCAGTTCTTC.

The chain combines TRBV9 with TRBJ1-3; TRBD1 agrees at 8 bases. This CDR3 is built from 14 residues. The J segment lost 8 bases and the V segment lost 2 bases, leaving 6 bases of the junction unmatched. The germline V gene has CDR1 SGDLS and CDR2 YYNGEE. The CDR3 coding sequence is TGTGCCAGCAGCGTCAGGGGGCTGGAGGACACCATATATTTT. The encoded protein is CASSVRGLEDTIYF.

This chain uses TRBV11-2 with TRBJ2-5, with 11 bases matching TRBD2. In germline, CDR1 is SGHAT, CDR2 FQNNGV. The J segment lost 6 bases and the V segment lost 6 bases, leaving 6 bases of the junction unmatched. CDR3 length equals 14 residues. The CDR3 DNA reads TGTGCCAGCAGAAACCCTAGCGGGGGGAAGACCCAGTACTTC. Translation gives CASRNPSGGKTQYF.

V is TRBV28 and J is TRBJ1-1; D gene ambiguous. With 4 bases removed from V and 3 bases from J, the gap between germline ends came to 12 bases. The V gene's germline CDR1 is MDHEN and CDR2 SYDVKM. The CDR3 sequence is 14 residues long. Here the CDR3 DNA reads TGTGCCAGCAGTTCCGGCATATGGGACACTGAAGCTTTCTTT. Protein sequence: CASSSGIWDTEAFF.

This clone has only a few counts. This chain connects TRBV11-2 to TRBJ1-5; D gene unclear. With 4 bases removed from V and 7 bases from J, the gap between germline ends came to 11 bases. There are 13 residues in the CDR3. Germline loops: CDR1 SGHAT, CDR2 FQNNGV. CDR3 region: CASSWTSGQPQHF. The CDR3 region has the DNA TGTGCCAGCAGCTGGACGTCCGGCCAGCCCCAGCATTTT.